These 32 T cell receptor beta chains came from one sample sequenced in a study of T cell responses to AZD1222 COVID-19 vaccine. TCRdb's table, derived via immunoSEQ multiplex PCR, lists solely in-frame clones and lacks some. The top ten hold 7.6% of the sample, which has roughly 130,000 clones, 88% seen once. Sequencing was performed on peripheral blood, taken on day 0 of AZD1222 vaccination. These receptors were taken from an adult in good health.

The V and J genes are TRBV6-5 and TRBJ1-4, with D maybe TRBD1 (6 bases). Trimming removed 2 bases at V and 4 bases at J, with 11 bases between. The V gene's germline CDR1 is MNHEY and CDR2 SVGAGI. The CDR3 runs to 15 residues. CDR3 amino acids: CASSYRDTNNEKLFF. The CDR3 DNA is TGTGCCAGCAGTTACCGGGACACCAATAATGAAAAACTGTTTTTT.

The CDR3: CASGTGDNSPLHF. The CDR3 coding sequence is TGCGCCAGCGGGACAGGTGATAATTCACCCCTCCACTTT. The gene calls are TRBV5-1 and TRBJ1-6, with 8 bases that match TRBD1. Germline lookup yields CDR1 SGHRS and CDR2 YFSETQ. V was clipped by 7 bases and J by 5 bases; unmatched bases: 2. The CDR3 length is 13 residues.

The genes are TRBV7-9 and TRBJ2-5; D unresolved. The ends were cut back, 1 base at V and 5 bases at J, with 5 bases in the middle. Germline V lookup: CDR1 SEHNR, CDR2 FQNEAQ (reference sequence). This CDR3 has 12 amino acids. The CDR3 coding sequence is TGTGCCAGCAGCTTAGTTGGGGAGACCCAGTACTTC. Protein sequence: CASSLVGETQYF.

The rearrangement links TRBV19 to TRBJ1-2; D call uncertain. Trimming cost V 1 base and J 0 bases, with 6 bases left between them. The germline V gene encodes CDR1 LNHDA and CDR2 SQIVND (reference sequence). CDR3 length: 14 amino acids. CDR3 DNA: TGTGCCAGTAGTATAGGCGGGACTAACTATGGCTACACCTTC. Amino acids: CASSIGGTNYGYTF.

The chain carries TRBV6-5 and TRBJ1-4; 9 nucleotides match TRBD1. The CDR3 length is 14 residues. V lost 5 bases, J lost 3 bases, and 1 base stayed unmatched. Per germline, CDR1 MNHEY and CDR2 SVGAGI. CDR3 sequence: CASSNRGPNEKLFF. In nucleotides, the CDR3 is TGTGCCAGCAGTAACAGGGGGCCTAATGAAAAACTGTTTTTT.

The chain carries TRBV6-5 and TRBJ1-1, with TRBD1 matching 7 bases. V shed 0 bases, J shed 8 bases, and the junction held 12 bases outside the gene matches. The CDR3 spans 16 residues. Germline V CDR1 and CDR2: MNHEY, SVGAGI. The CDR3: CASSYSMTGMILEAFF. The CDR3 coding sequence is TGTGCCAGCAGTTACTCGATGACAGGGATGATCCTAGAAGCTTTCTTT.

This clone appeared a single time. The chain recombines TRBV12-3 or TRBV12-4 with TRBJ2-1; the D gene is possibly TRBD2 (5 bases). The V end was cut by 6 bases, the J end by 8 bases, with 8 bases between. The CDR3 has 11 residues. The CDR3 sequence: CASRLSDEQFF. CDR3 DNA sequence: TGTGCCAGCAGACTTAGCGATGAGCAGTTCTTC.

The chain carries TRBV12-5 and TRBJ2-2; 7 nucleotides match TRBD1. The V and J ends lost 1 base and 4 bases, in that order; junction bases with no gene match: 3. CDR3 length equals 15 residues. Germline values: CDR1 LGHNT, CDR2 FRNRAP. The CDR3, as DNA: TGTGCTAGTGGTTTGGCCAGGGGGTTCACCGGGGAGCTGTTTTTT. It specifies CASGLARGFTGELFF.

This chain links TRBV19 with TRBJ2-3; D is perhaps TRBD1 (6 bases). V lost 10 bases and J lost 0, with 14 bases in between. CDR3 length: 14 residues. CDR1 is LNHDA, CDR2 SQIVND, per germline (reference sequence). CDR3 bases: TGTGCCACCAGGGGCCGAATCAGCACAGATACGCAGTATTTT. Translating gives CATRGRISTDTQYF.

The V gene is TRBV7-2, the J gene TRBJ2-3; D might be TRBD1 (6 bases). This CDR3 has 16 residues. Between the trimmed V and J ends, which lost 0 bases and 6 bases, there was a span of 16 bases. Germline CDR1 and CDR2: SGHTA and FQGNSA. The CDR3 sequence: CASSLAGQGLHDTQYF. CDR3 coding DNA: TGTGCCAGCAGCTTAGCGGGACAAGGACTTCACGATACGCAGTATTTT.

J is TRBJ2-1 and V is TRBV4-1; D not resolved. Germline-derived CDR1 and CDR2 are MGHRA and YSYEKL. The CDR3 is 15 residues long. V gave up 5 bases and J gave up 6 bases, with 17 bases separating them. CDR3 sequence: CASSVGLERSNEQFF. The CDR3 nucleotides are TGCGCCAGCAGCGTCGGGTTGGAAAGGAGCAATGAGCAGTTCTTC.

This rearrangement joins TRBV19 to TRBJ1-2; D ambiguous. There are 10 residues in the CDR3. Between the trimmed V and J ends, which lost 9 bases and 8 bases, there was a span of 10 bases. Germline loops: CDR1 LNHDA, CDR2 SQIVND (reference sequence). Here the CDR3 reads CARSGGGYTF. The CDR3 DNA follows: TGTGCCAGGAGTGGTGGGGGCTACACCTTC.

This chain links TRBV18 with TRBJ1-1; no clear D. Germline CDR1 is KGHSH and CDR2 is LQKENI. Trimming stripped 2 bases from V and 0 bases from J, with 13 bases between. The CDR3 consists of 16 residues. CDR3 amino acids: CASSPVGDGVNTEAFF. CDR3 in DNA: TGTGCCAGCTCACCAGTGGGTGATGGAGTGAACACTGAAGCTTTCTTT.

The chain is built from TRBV7-9 and TRBJ1-1; D call uncertain. CDR1 is SEHNR and CDR2 is FQNEAQ in the germline V gene (reference sequence). The CDR3 covers 14 residues. Between the trimmed V and J ends, which lost 2 bases and 5 bases, there was a span of 12 bases. CDR3 bases: TGTGCCAGCAGCTTATTAGGGTTAGAGACTGAAGCTTTCTTT. Protein sequence: CASSLLGLETEAFF.

This clone turned up a few times. The chain employs TRBV7-3 and TRBJ2-5; 9 nucleotides line up with TRBD2. The junction had 10 bases not matched to a gene; V was cut back by 1 base and J by 4 bases. CDR1 is SGHTA, CDR2 FQGTGA, per germline. This CDR3 is built from 17 residues. The CDR3 sequence is CASSLNGGSGGGETQYF. The CDR3 DNA reads TGTGCCAGCAGCTTAAATGGTGGTAGCGGGGGAGGAGAGACCCAGTACTTC.

The CDR3 DNA reads as TGTGCCACCAGCAGAGATAAGTCCGGGCCGGCCGATAAGGGGCAGTACTTC. Amino acid sequence: CATSRDKSGPADKGQYF. V usage is TRBV15 and J usage is TRBJ2-7; no clear D gene. The CDR3 is 17 residues long. The ends were cut back, 0 bases at V and 9 bases at J, with 24 bases in the middle. CDR1 and CDR2 (germline): LNHNV, YYDKDF (reference sequence).

This chain joins TRBV4-3 and TRBJ1-3, with no clear D. V lost 0 bases and J 0 bases, leaving 6 bases between the germline ends. The CDR3 totals 15 residues. Germline V gene data show CDR1 as LGHNA and CDR2 as YSLEER. CDR3 sequence: CASSQDHHSGNTIYF. CDR3 nucleotides: TGCGCCAGCAGCCAAGACCACCACTCTGGAAACACCATATATTTT.

This clone came up once. The V call is TRBV5-6, the J call TRBJ2-7; the match to TRBD1 covers 11 bases. The CDR3 sequence is 14 residues long. Trimming cost V 4 bases and J 3 bases; bases outside gene matches: 3. The germline gives CDR1 SGHDT, CDR2 YYEEEE. DNA of the CDR3: TGTGCCAGCAGCCGGGACAGGGGGATCTACGAGCAGTACTTC. Its protein product is CASSRDRGIYEQYF.

The chain uses TRBV29-1 and TRBJ1-1; 7 nucleotides agree with TRBD1. The CDR3 extends over 13 amino acids. V was pared by 3 bases and J by 1 base, with 2 bases of the junction left unmatched. CDR1 and CDR2 from the germline V gene are SQVTM and ANQGSEA. DNA of the CDR3: TGCAGCGTTGATAGGACAGGGAACACTGAAGCTTTCTTT. Its protein is CSVDRTGNTEAFF.

The V call is TRBV27, the J call TRBJ1-2, with no clear D. V lost 4 bases and J lost 8, with 17 bases in between. Germline CDR1 reads MNHEY; CDR2 reads SMNVEV (reference sequence). CDR3 length equals 14 residues. CDR3 DNA sequence: TGTGCCAGCAGTTCCCCCGGGGAGGTACGGGGCTACACCTTC. This sequence encodes CASSSPGEVRGYTF.

The J gene is TRBJ2-2, the V gene TRBV5-4; TRBD2 matches 9 bases. The length of the CDR3 is 15 residues. Germline CDR1 reads SGHNT; CDR2 reads YYREEE (reference sequence). V lost 4 bases and J lost 7; bases outside the gene matches: 8. The CDR3 DNA is TGTGCCAGCAGCCCTCCGCGGGGGGGGAGCGGGGAGCTGTTTTTT. Its protein is CASSPPRGGSGELFF.

The CDR3 DNA reads TGTGCCAGCAGCTTGGCCAGGGGAGAGGGCTACACCTTC. This sequence encodes CASSLARGEGYTF. The chain is built from TRBV5-6 and TRBJ1-2; D might be TRBD1 (6 bases). The length of the CDR3 is 13 residues. Per the germline V gene, CDR1 is SGHDT and CDR2 is YYEEEE. V lost 0 bases and J lost 8, with 11 bases in between.

The chain is built from TRBV6-5 and TRBJ2-3; 7 bases fit TRBD2. Trimming took 6 bases from V and 3 from J; bases not matched to a gene: 3. The CDR3 runs 13 residues. Germline V lookup: CDR1 MNHEY, CDR2 SVGAGI. The CDR3 DNA is TGTGCCAGCAGCCCGCGGGAGACAGATACGCAGTATTTT. Amino acids: CASSPRETDTQYF.

This clone has just a few counts. V gene TRBV7-2 combines with J gene TRBJ2-7, with a possible D match to TRBD2 (5 bases). The CDR3 is 15 residues long. V was pared by 5 bases and J by 1 base, with 15 bases between. Germline CDR1 SGHTA, CDR2 FQGNSA. The CDR3 bases are TGTGCCAGCAGCCGGCCCGTAGGCGGGTCCTACGAGCAGTACTTC. Protein product: CASSRPVGGSYEQYF. Variable domain in full (rest from reference TRBV7-2 and TRBJ2-7): GAGVSQSPSNKVTEKGKDVELRCDPISGHTALYWYRQSLGQGLEFLIYFQGNSAPDKSGLPSDRFSAERTGGSVSTLTIQRTQQEDSAVYLCASSRPVGGSYEQYFGPGTRLTVT.

The chain couples TRBV19 to TRBJ2-7, with no clear D. The CDR3 length is 14 residues. The germline CDR1 and CDR2 sequences are LNHDA and SQIVND (reference sequence). V was shortened by 6 bases and J by 2 bases, with 14 bases between the two germline ends. This chain's CDR3 is CASSPLGRTYEQYF. The CDR3 DNA follows: TGTGCCAGTAGCCCCTTGGGCAGGACCTACGAGCAGTACTTC.

This clone was counted a single time. The chain joins TRBV12-3 or TRBV12-4 to TRBJ2-7, with D tentatively TRBD2 (5 bases). The V and J ends lost 4 bases and 9 bases respectively, with 13 bases between them. The CDR3 covers 12 residues. Here the CDR3 reads CASSSERSVQYF. The CDR3 coding sequence is TGTGCCAGCAGTTCTGAGCGGTCGGTGCAGTACTTC.

This clone turned up a few times. The chain links TRBV4-2 to TRBJ1-1; perhaps TRBD1 as D (5 bases). The CDR3 is 17 amino acids. CDR1 is LGHNA, CDR2 YNFKEQ, per germline. The V and J ends lost 0 bases and 3 bases respectively, with 17 bases between them. In DNA form, the CDR3 reads TGTGCCAGCAGCCAAGATGAGGGCAGGGTGGGGTACACTGAAGCTTTCTTT. Translated: CASSQDEGRVGYTEAFF.

The V gene is TRBV6-2 or TRBV6-3, the J gene TRBJ2-7, with D uncertain. From germline, CDR1 is MNHEY and CDR2 SVGEGT. With 2 bases removed from V and 5 bases from J, the gap between germline ends came to 7 bases. CDR3 length equals 12 residues. The CDR3: CASSYIGDEQYF. CDR3 nucleotide sequence: TGTGCCAGCAGTTACATAGGCGACGAGCAGTACTTC.

The rearrangement joins TRBV5-4 to TRBJ2-1, with TRBD1 as a possible D gene (6 bases). Germline lookup yields CDR1 SGHNT and CDR2 YYREEE (reference sequence). The CDR3 consists of 15 residues. Trimming stripped 7 bases from V and 0 bases from J, with 14 bases between. CDR3 amino acids: CASFLQGLSYNEQFF. The CDR3, as DNA: TGTGCCAGCTTTCTCCAGGGGCTCTCCTACAATGAGCAGTTCTTC.

The chain combines TRBV19 with TRBJ2-7, with 10 bases aligning to TRBD1. Germline loops: CDR1 LNHDA, CDR2 SQIVND (reference sequence). The CDR3 covers 13 residues. The ends lost 9 bases at V and 1 base at J; junction bases unmatched: 3. The CDR3 DNA follows: TGTGCCAGCAGGGGACAGGGGTCCTACGAGCAGTACTTC. It translates to CASRGQGSYEQYF.

In this sample, this clone turned up a few times. V gene TRBV21-1 combines with J gene TRBJ2-7; the table's D call TRBD2 went unverified against the DNA. TRBV21-1 is given as a pseudogene. There are 12 residues in the CDR3. The CDR3 DNA sequence: TGTGCCAGCAGGGGGAGGGGTCACGAGCAGTACTTC. Translation: CASRGRGHEQYF.

The J gene is TRBJ1-2, the V gene TRBV5-6, with D tentatively TRBD1 (6 bases). CDR3 length: 15 amino acids. The V end lost 0 bases, the J end lost 4 bases, and 13 bases lay between the germline ends. CDR1 is SGHDT and CDR2 is YYEEEE in the germline V gene. CDR3 nucleotides: TGTGCCAGCAGCTTGGCGGGGGGCGACGGCTATGGCTACACCTTC. Residues: CASSLAGGDGYGYTF. The full variable domain, with the rest looked up from reference TRBV5-6 and TRBJ1-2, is DAGVTQSPTHLIKTRGQQVTLRCSPKSGHDTVSWYQQALGQGPQFIFQYYEEEERQRGNFPDRFSGHQFPNYSSELNVNALLLGDSALYLCASSLAGGDGYGYTFGSGTRLTVV.